This entry lists 23 T cell receptor beta chains sequenced from one sample in a study of cytomegalovirus exposure and HLA in healthy donors. The PCR employed 60 Vbeta primers together with 13 Jbeta primers. Assay: immunoSEQ multiplex PCR; the TCRdb copy retains only in-frame clones and omits some. The sample lists some 200,000 clones, roughly 80% seen once, with around 16% in the top ten. Sequencing was carried out using PBMCs. The source is a man aged 35-49 years in good health and CMV-seronegative.

This clone was detected only once. The chain employs TRBV28 and TRBJ2-7; possible D gene TRBD2, 5 bases. V lost 7 bases to trimming and J lost 3 bases, with 19 bases between them. The CDR3 sequence is 15 residues long. CDR1 is MDHEN, CDR2 SYDVKM, per germline. Here the CDR3 reads CASIGSGSLGYEQYF. CDR3 bases: TGTGCCAGCATCGGTTCGGGGTCTTTAGGCTACGAGCAGTACTTC.

CDR3 loop: CASSRGQVDYGYTF. The CDR3 DNA is TGTGCCAGCAGCCGGGGACAGGTTGACTATGGCTACACCTTC. The V and J genes are TRBV7-9 and TRBJ1-2, with TRBD1 identical over 8 bases. The CDR3 length is 14 residues. V lost 5 bases, J lost 3 bases, and 5 bases stayed unmatched. CDR1 and CDR2 from the germline V gene are SEHNR and FQNEAQ (reference sequence). Complete variable domain (other parts from reference TRBV7-9 and TRBJ1-2): DTGVSQNPRHKITKRGQNVTFRCDPISEHNRLYWYRQTLGQGPEFLTYFQNEAQLEKSRLLSDRFSAERPKGSFSTLEIQRTEQGDSAMYLCASSRGQVDYGYTFGSGTRLTVV.

The V gene is TRBV4-1, the J gene TRBJ1-2, with a possible D match to TRBD1 (6 bases). CDR3 length: 17 residues. V was pared by 1 base and J by 2 bases, with 17 bases between. Per the germline V gene, CDR1 is MGHRA and CDR2 is YSYEKL. The CDR3 bases are TGCGCCAGCAGCCAAGGGTTGCGGGGGGCTCTGAACTATGGCTACACCTTC. Translating it yields CASSQGLRGALNYGYTF.

This clone came up once. The V and J genes are TRBV14 and TRBJ2-7, with D perhaps TRBD2 (5 bases). Germline CDR1 and CDR2: SGHDN and FVKESK. V lost 4 bases and J lost 0, with 22 bases in between. The CDR3 is 18 residues long. The CDR3 nucleotides read TGTGCCAGCAGCCCCATTAAAGGGTCGGGATCCAGCTCCTACGAGCAGTACTTC. This gives the protein CASSPIKGSGSSSYEQYF.

The chain recombines TRBV9 with TRBJ2-1; maybe TRBD2 (5 bases). The germline gives CDR1 SGDLS, CDR2 YYNGEE. This CDR3 contains 15 residues. V was clipped by 4 bases and J by 7 bases, with 18 bases between them. In DNA, the CDR3 is TGTGCCAGCAGCCCAGAGGGCCATCCCCGGAATGAGCAGTTCTTC. Protein product: CASSPEGHPRNEQFF.

The rearrangement uses TRBV29-1 and TRBJ2-7; no reliable D call. The V gene's germline CDR1 is SQVTM and CDR2 ANQGSEA. The CDR3 consists of 12 residues. The V gene lost 6 bases and the J gene lost 0 bases, with 9 bases spanning the gap. CDR3 protein: CSVVIFSYEQYF. The CDR3 nucleotides are TGCAGCGTCGTTATATTCTCCTACGAGCAGTACTTC.

The genes are TRBV4-3 and TRBJ2-3; TRBD1 agrees at 10 bases. Trimming cost V 2 bases and J 5 bases; bases outside gene matches: 1. Germline CDR1 and CDR2: LGHNA and YSLEER. CDR3 length: 14 amino acids. The CDR3 loop reads CASSQRDRGDTQYF. The CDR3 DNA follows: TGCGCCAGCAGCCAACGGGACAGGGGAGATACGCAGTATTTT.

This clone was found once. Written as DNA, the CDR3 is TGTGCCAGCAGTGCTAGCGGGAGGGTAGGCTACAATGAGCAGTTCTTC. Residues: CASSASGRVGYNEQFF. V gene TRBV7-9 combines with J gene TRBJ2-1, with 12 bases that match TRBD2. The CDR3 length is 16 residues. With V trimmed by 6 bases and J by 3 bases, 6 bases remained unmatched. The germline V gene has CDR1 SEHNR and CDR2 FQNEAQ (reference sequence).

The chain uses TRBV20-1 and TRBJ2-1; D unclear. CDR1 DFQATT and CDR2 SNEGSKA come from the germline V gene (reference sequence). The CDR3 spans 11 residues. V gave up 5 bases and J gave up 10 bases, with 12 bases separating them. The CDR3 reads CSAAPGSEQFF. For the CDR3, the DNA is TGCAGTGCTGCACCCGGGTCCGAGCAGTTCTTC.

The V gene is TRBV19, the J gene TRBJ1-2; D is uncertain. V lost 5 bases and J 9 bases, leaving 13 bases between the germline ends. The germline gives CDR1 LNHDA, CDR2 SQIVND (reference sequence). The CDR3 spans 12 residues. The DNA of the CDR3 is TGTGCCAGTAGTGAAGATGGCCTTCGCTACACCTTC. It encodes CASSEDGLRYTF.

This clone was seen once. This rearrangement joins TRBV18 to TRBJ2-3; TRBD2 is a possible D gene (6 bases). CDR1 and CDR2 (germline): KGHSH, LQKENI. V lost 3 bases and J lost 2, with 12 bases in between. This CDR3 has 15 amino acids. The CDR3 sequence is CASSPKTSTTDTQYF. CDR3 coding DNA: TGTGCCAGCTCACCCAAGACTAGTACCACAGATACGCAGTATTTT.

The chain carries TRBV4-3 and TRBJ2-2, with TRBD2 matching over 10 bases. J lost 1 base, V lost 4 bases, and 6 bases had no gene match. Germline lookup yields CDR1 LGHNA and CDR2 YSLEER. The CDR3 has 17 residues. The CDR3 coding sequence is TGCGCCAGCAGCCTTAGGACTAGCGGAGTGAACACCGGGGAGCTGTTTTTT. Translated, it gives CASSLRTSGVNTGELFF.

The chain recombines TRBV28 with TRBJ2-2; the match to TRBD2 covers 11 bases. The CDR3 length is 16 residues. V was pared by 6 bases and J by 7 bases, with 10 bases of the junction left unmatched. Germline V gives CDR1 MDHEN, CDR2 SYDVKM. The CDR3 nucleotides read TGTGCCAGCAGCCCCACTAGCGGGAGAATAATCGGGGAGCTGTTTTTT. Translation: CASSPTSGRIIGELFF.

The genes are TRBV7-7 and TRBJ1-4, with TRBD1 as a possible D gene (5 bases). V gave up 5 bases and J gave up 5 bases, with 15 bases separating them. Germline V gives CDR1 SSHAT, CDR2 FNYEAQ (reference sequence). The CDR3 is 15 residues long. The CDR3 is CASSRGSQRNEKLFF. CDR3 DNA: TGTGCCAGCAGCCGGGGGTCACAGAGGAATGAAAAACTGTTTTTT.

CDR3 in DNA: TGTGCCAGCAGCTTTATTCAGGGGAGGGCAGATACGCAGTATTTT. This encodes CASSFIQGRADTQYF. The V gene is TRBV7-2, the J gene TRBJ2-3; TRBD2 is a possible D gene (7 bases). The CDR3 loop spans 15 amino acids. Trimming stripped 3 bases from V and 4 bases from J, with 14 bases between. Per the germline V gene, CDR1 is SGHTA and CDR2 is FQGNSA.

In regard to this clone: Other DNA sequences within the sample encode an identical CDR3. The chain employs TRBV7-9 and TRBJ2-7; D not certain. The CDR3 covers 13 residues. Trimming left V 5 bases short and J 4 bases short, with 12 bases between. CDR1 and CDR2 (germline): SEHNR, FQNEAQ (reference sequence). CDR3 DNA sequence: TGTGCCAGCAGCCCGCCGAGAGGATACGAGCAGTACTTC. Translated: CASSPPRGYEQYF.

The chain combines TRBV7-3 with TRBJ1-2; 10 bases are shared with TRBD1. Germline trimming cut 3 bases from V and 6 bases from J; bases unmatched to any gene: 4. The V gene's germline CDR1 is SGHTA and CDR2 FQGTGA. This CDR3 is 14 amino acids long. The chain's CDR3 is CASSLTGGDNGYTF. For the CDR3, the DNA is TGTGCCAGCAGCTTGACAGGGGGCGATAATGGCTACACCTTC. The full variable domain, with the rest looked up from reference TRBV7-3 and TRBJ1-2, is GAGVSQTPSNKVTEKGKYVELRCDPISGHTALYWYRQSLGQGPEFLIYFQGTGAADDSGLPNDRFFAVRPEGSVSTLKIQRTERGDSAVYLCASSLTGGDNGYTFGSGTRLTVV.

The chain has TRBV20-1 and TRBJ1-1; no clear D. The length of the CDR3 is 11 residues. The germline V gene encodes CDR1 DFQATT and CDR2 SNEGSKA (reference sequence). V was clipped by 2 bases and J by 7 bases, with 8 bases between them. CDR3 bases: TGCAGTGCTAGAATGGCCGTTGAAGCTTTCTTT. The encoded protein is CSARMAVEAFF.

The chain has TRBV19 and TRBJ2-1; D is unresolved. The germline CDR1 and CDR2 sequences are LNHDA and SQIVND (reference sequence). This CDR3 comprises 14 residues. V lost 3 bases and J lost 6, with 12 bases in between. Here the CDR3 reads CASSIASPINEQFF. Here the CDR3 DNA reads TGTGCCAGTAGTATTGCGAGCCCGATCAATGAGCAGTTCTTC.

For this clone: Germline and junction disagree at one end, which may indicate a read error. This chain connects TRBV4-1 to TRBJ1-2; TRBD1 matches at 7 bases. The CDR3 is made up of 19 amino acids. CDR1 is MGHRA, CDR2 YSYEKL, per germline. CDR3 nucleotide sequence: TGCGCCAGCAGCCAAGGCTTGGGGACAACAGGGGCGAGGAACTCTGGCTACACCTTC. It is translated as CASSQGLGTTGARNSGYTF.

This chain links TRBV9 with TRBJ2-3; D is perhaps TRBD1 (6 bases). The CDR3 has 16 amino acids. V was pared by 0 bases and J by 2 bases, with 13 bases between. Germline V gives CDR1 SGDLS, CDR2 YYNGEE. The CDR3 DNA reads TGTGCCAGCAGCGTAGGGGGCAGGGGTGCCACAGATACGCAGTATTTT. This translates into CASSVGGRGATDTQYF.

In DNA, the CDR3 is TGTGCCAGCAGCTCCCCTGGGCGACGGTTTAGTTCACCCCTCCACTTT. Its protein is CASSSPGRRFSSPLHF. This rearrangement joins TRBV7-9 to TRBJ1-6; D not certain. Deletions cut 4 bases from V and 9 bases from J, with 19 bases between. CDR1 is SEHNR and CDR2 is FQNEAQ in the germline V gene (reference sequence). CDR3 length equals 16 residues. Supplemented by reference TRBV7-9 and TRBJ1-6, the full variable domain reads DTGVSQNPRHKITKRGQNVTFRCDPISEHNRLYWYRQTLGQGPEFLTYFQNEAQLEKSRLLSDRFSAERPKGSFSTLEIQRTEQGDSAMYLCASSSPGRRFSSPLHFGNGTRLTVT.

The J gene is TRBJ2-6, the V gene TRBV5-4, with a possible D match to TRBD2 (6 bases). V was pared by 2 bases and J by 0 bases, with 12 bases between. CDR3 length: 17 amino acids. Germline V gene lookup returns CDR1 SGHNT and CDR2 YYREEE (reference sequence). CDR3 loop: CASSLPSGLSGANVLTF. In DNA form, the CDR3 reads TGTGCCAGCAGCTTACCCTCGGGACTCTCTGGGGCCAACGTCCTGACTTTC.